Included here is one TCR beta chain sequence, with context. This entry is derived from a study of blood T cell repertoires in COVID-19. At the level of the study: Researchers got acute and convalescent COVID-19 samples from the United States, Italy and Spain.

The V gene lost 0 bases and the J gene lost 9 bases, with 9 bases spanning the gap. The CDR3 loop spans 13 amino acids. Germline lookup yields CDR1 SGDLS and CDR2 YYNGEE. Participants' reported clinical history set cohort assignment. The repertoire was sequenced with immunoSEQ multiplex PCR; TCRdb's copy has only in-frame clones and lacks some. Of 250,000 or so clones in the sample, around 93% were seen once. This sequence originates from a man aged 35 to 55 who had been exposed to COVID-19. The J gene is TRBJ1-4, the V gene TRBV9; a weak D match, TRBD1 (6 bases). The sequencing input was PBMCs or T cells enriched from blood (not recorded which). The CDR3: CASSVGTEKKLFF. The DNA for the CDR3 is TGTGCCAGCAGCGTAGGGACAGAAAAAAAACTGTTTTTT.